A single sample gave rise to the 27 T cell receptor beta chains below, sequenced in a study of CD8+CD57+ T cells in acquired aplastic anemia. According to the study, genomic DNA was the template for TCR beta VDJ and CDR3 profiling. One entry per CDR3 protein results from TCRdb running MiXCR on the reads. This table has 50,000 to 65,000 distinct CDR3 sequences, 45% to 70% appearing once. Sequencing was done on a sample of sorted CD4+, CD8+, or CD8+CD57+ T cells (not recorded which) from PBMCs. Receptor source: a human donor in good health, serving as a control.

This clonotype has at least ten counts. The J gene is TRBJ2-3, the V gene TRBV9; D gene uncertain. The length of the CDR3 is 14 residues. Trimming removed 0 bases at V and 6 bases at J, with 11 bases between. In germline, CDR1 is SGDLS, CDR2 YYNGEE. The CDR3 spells CASSVVGAHDTQYF. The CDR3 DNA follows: TGTGCCAGCAGCGTAGTCGGAGCCCACGATACGCAGTATTTT.

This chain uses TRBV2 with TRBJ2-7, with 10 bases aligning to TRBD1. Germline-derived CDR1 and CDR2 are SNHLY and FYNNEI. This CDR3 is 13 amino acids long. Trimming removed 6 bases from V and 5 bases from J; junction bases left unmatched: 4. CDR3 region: CASSGTGANEQYF. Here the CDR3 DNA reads TGTGCCAGCAGCGGGACAGGGGCGAACGAGCAGTACTTC. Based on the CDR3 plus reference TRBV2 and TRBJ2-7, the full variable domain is EPEVTQTPSHQVTQMGQEVILRCVPISNHLYFYWYRQILGQKVEFLVSFYNNEISEKSEIFDDQFSVERPDGSNFTLKIRSTKLEDSAMYFCASSGTGANEQYFGPGTRLTVT.

In nucleotides, the CDR3 is TGTGCCAGCAGCTTGGGCTTCTGCAATGAGCAGTTCTTC. This translates into CASSLGFCNEQFF. V usage is TRBV7-9 and J usage is TRBJ2-1, with D uncertain. This CDR3 contains 13 residues. Per the germline V gene, CDR1 is SEHNR and CDR2 is FQNEAQ (reference sequence). V was pared by 3 bases and J by 6 bases, with 9 bases between.

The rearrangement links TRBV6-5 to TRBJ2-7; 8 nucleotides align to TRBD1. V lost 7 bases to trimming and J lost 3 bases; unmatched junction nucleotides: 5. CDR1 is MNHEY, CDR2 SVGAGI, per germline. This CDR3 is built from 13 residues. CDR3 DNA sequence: TGTGCCAGCACTTCAGGGGGCGGCTACGAGCAGTACTTC. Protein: CASTSGGGYEQYF.

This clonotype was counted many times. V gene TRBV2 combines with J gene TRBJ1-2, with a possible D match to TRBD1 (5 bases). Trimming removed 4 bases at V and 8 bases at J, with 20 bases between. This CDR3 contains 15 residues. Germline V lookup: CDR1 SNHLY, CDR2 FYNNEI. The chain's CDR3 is CASSGAGGREGGYTF. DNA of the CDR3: TGTGCCAGCAGTGGAGCGGGGGGTCGCGAAGGAGGCTACACCTTC.

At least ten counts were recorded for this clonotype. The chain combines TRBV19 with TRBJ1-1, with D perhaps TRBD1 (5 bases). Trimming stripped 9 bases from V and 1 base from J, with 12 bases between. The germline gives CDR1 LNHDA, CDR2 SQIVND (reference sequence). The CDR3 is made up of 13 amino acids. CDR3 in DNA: TGTGCCAGCCGGACATTCGAGAACACTGAAGCTTTCTTT. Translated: CASRTFENTEAFF.

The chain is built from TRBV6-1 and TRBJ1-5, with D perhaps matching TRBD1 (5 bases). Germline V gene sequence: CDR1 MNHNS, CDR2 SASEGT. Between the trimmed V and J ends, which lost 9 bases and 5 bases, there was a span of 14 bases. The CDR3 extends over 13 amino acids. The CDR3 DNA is TGTGCCAGTAGTAGGGGCACCTATCAGCCCCAGCATTTT. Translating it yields CASSRGTYQPQHF.

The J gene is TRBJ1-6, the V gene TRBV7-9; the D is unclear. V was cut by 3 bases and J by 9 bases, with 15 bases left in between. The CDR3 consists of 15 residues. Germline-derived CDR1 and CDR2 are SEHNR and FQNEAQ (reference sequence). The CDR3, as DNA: TGTGCCAGCAGCTTCGGCCGGCAGTTTGGTTCACCCCTCCACTTT. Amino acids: CASSFGRQFGSPLHF.

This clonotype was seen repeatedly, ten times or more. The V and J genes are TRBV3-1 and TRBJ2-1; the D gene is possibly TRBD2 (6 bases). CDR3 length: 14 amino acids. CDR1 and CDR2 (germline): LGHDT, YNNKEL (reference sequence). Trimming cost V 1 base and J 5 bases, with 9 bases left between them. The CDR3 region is CASSQVSGNNEQFF. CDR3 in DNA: TGTGCCAGCAGCCAAGTTAGCGGCAACAATGAGCAGTTCTTC.

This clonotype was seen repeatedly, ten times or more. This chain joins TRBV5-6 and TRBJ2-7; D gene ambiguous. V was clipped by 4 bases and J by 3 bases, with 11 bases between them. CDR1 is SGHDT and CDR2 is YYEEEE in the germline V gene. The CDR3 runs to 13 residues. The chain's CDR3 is CASSLNSVYEQYF. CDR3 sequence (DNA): TGTGCCAGCAGCCTCAACTCCGTCTACGAGCAGTACTTC.

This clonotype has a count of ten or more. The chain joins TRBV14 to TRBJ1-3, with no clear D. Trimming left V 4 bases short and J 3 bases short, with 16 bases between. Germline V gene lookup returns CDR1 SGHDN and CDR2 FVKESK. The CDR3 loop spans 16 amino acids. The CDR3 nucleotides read TGTGCCAGCAGCCGGGATATTATGGACGTTGGAAACACCATATATTTT. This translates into CASSRDIMDVGNTIYF.

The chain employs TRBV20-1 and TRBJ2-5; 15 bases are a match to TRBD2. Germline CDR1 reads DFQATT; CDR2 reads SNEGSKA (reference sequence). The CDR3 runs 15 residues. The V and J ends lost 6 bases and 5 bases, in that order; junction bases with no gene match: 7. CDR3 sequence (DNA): TGCAGTGCCGGACTAGCGGGAGGGCCGACGGAGACCCAGTACTTC. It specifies CSAGLAGGPTETQYF.

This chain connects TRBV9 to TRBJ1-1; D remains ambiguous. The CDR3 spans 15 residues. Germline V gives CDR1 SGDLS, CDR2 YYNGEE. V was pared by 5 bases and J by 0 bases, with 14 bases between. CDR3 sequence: CASSVDPGMNTEAFF. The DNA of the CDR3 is TGTGCCAGCAGTGTGGATCCAGGAATGAACACTGAAGCTTTCTTT. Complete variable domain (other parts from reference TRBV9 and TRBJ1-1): DSGVTQTPKHLITATGQRVTLRCSPRSGDLSVYWYQQSLDQGLQFLIQYYNGEERAKGNILERFSAQQFPDLHSELNLSSLELGDSALYFCASSVDPGMNTEAFFGQGTRLTVV.

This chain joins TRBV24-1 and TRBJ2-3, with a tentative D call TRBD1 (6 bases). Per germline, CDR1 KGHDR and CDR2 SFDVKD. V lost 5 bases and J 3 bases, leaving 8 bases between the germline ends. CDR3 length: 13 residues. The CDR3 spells CATSVGGTDTQYF. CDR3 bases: TGTGCCACCAGTGTAGGGGGAACAGATACGCAGTATTTT.

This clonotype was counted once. The DNA for the CDR3 is TGTGCCAGTAGTAACTCGGACCGGAGGGAGCAGTACTTC. Protein sequence: CASSNSDRREQYF. J is TRBJ2-7 and V is TRBV19; TRBD2 is a possible D gene (5 bases). V was trimmed by 4 bases and J by 7 bases, leaving 14 bases between them. Germline V gene data show CDR1 as LNHDA and CDR2 as SQIVND (reference sequence). There are 13 residues in the CDR3.

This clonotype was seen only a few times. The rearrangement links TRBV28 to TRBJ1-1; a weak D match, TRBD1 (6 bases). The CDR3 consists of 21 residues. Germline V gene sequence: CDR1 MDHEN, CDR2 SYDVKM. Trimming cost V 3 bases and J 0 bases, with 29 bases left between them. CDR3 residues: CASSFPTAVRGNTRMNTEAFF. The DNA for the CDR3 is TGTGCCAGCAGTTTCCCCACCGCTGTTAGGGGGAACACACGAATGAACACTGAAGCTTTCTTT.

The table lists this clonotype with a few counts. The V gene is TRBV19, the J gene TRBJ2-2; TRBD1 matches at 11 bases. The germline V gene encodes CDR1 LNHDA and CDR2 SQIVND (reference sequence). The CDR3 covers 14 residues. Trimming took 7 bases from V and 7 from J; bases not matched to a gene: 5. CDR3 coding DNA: TGTGCCAGTACCCTAGGGACAGGGGGCGGGGAGCTGTTTTTT. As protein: CASTLGTGGGELFF.

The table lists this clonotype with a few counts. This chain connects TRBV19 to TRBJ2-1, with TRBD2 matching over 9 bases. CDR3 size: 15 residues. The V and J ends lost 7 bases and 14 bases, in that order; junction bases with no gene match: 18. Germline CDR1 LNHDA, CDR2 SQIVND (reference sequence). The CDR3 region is CASTRRGGFSGKEFF. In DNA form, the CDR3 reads TGTGCCAGTACGAGGCGGGGGGGTTTTAGCGGGAAGGAGTTCTTC.

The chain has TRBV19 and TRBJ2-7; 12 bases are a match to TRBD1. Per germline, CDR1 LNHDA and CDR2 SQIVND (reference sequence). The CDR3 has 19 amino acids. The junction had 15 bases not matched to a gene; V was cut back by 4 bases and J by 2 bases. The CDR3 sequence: CASSTGPGQGAKGAYEQYF. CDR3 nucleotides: TGTGCCAGTAGTACCGGTCCGGGACAGGGGGCAAAAGGGGCCTACGAGCAGTACTTC.

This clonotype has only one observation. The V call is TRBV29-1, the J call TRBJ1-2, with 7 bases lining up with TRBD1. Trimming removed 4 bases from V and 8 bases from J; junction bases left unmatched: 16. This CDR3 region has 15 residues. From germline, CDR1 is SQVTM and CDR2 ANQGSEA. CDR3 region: CSVGGYSDREYGYTF. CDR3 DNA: TGCAGCGTTGGAGGGTATTCAGACAGGGAGTACGGCTACACCTTC.

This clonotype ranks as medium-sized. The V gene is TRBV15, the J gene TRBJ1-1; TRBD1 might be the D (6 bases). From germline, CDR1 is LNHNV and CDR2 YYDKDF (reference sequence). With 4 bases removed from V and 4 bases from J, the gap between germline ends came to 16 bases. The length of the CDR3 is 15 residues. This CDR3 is CATSTGRGVSTEAFF. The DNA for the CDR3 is TGTGCCACCAGCACTGGTAGGGGGGTCTCCACTGAAGCTTTCTTT.

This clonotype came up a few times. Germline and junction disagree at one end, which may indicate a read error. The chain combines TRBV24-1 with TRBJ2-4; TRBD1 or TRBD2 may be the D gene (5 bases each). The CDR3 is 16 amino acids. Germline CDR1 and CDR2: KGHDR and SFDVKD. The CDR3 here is CATSDVGDIAKNIQYF. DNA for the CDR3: TGTGCCACCAGTGATGTGGGGGATATAGCCAAAAACATTCAGTACTTT.

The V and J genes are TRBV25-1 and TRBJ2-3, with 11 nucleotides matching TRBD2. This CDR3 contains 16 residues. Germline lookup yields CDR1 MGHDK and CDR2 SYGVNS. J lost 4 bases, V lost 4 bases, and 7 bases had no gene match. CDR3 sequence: CASSGQDSGRADTQYF. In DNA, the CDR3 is TGTGCCAGCAGTGGACAAGATAGCGGGAGGGCAGATACGCAGTATTTT.

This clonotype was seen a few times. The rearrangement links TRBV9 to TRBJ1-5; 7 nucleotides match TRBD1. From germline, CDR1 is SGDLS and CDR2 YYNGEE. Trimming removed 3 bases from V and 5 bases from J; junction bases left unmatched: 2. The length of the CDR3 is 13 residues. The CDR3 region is CASSDRGHQPQHF. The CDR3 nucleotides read TGTGCCAGCAGCGACAGGGGACATCAGCCCCAGCATTTT.

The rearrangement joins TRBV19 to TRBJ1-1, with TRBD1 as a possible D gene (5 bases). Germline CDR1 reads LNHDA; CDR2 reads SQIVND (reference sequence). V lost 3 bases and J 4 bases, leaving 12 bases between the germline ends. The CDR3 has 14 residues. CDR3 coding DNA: TGTGCCAGTAGTATCCTGGGGGGTGGCACTGAAGCTTTCTTT. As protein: CASSILGGGTEAFF. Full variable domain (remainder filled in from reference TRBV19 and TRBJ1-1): DGGITQSPKYLFRKEGQNVTLSCEQNLNHDAMYWYRQDPGQGLRLIYYSQIVNDFQKGDIAEGYSVSREKKESFPLTVTSAQKNPTAFYLCASSILGGGTEAFFGQGTRLTVV.

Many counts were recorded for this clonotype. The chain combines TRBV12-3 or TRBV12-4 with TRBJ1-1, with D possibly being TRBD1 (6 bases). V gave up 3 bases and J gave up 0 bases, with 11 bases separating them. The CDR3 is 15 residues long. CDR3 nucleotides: TGTGCCAGCAGTTTGCTCAGGGGCATGAACACTGAAGCTTTCTTT. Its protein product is CASSLLRGMNTEAFF.

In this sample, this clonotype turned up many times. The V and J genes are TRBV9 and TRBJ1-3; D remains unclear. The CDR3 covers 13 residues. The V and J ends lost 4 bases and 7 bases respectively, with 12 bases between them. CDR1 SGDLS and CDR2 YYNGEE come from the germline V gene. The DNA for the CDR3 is TGTGCCAGCAGCACCCCCGGATTGAACACCATATATTTT. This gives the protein CASSTPGLNTIYF.